This T cell receptor beta chain emerged from a study of cytomegalovirus exposure and HLA in healthy donors. This clone has more than one count but fewer than ten. Compared with germline, one end of the junction differs, possibly owing to a read error. Measured with immunoSEQ multiplex PCR; TCRdb has only the in-frame clones, and not every one. The sample contains 150,000 to 200,000 clones, over 65% of which appear only once. CDR1 and CDR2 (germline): SGHRS, YFSETQ. The CDR3 is made up of 9 amino acids. This chain joins TRBV5-1 and TRBJ2-7; possible D gene TRBD2, 5 bases. This sequence was found in a man aged 18-30 years in good health and CMV-seropositive. Sequences were obtained from PBMCs. CDR3 residues: CASSAGELF. The CDR3 DNA is TGCGCCAGCTCGGCCGGGGAGCTATTC.